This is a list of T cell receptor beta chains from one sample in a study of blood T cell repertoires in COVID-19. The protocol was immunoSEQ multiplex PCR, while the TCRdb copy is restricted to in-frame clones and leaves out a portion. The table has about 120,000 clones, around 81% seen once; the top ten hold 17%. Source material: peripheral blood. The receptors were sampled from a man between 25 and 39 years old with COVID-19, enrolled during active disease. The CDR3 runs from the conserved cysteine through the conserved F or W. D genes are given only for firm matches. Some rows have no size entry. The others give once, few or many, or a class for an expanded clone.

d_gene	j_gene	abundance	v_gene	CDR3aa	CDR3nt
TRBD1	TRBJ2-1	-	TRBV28	CASSPSGTGHNEQFF	TGTGCCAGCAGTCCATCCGGGACAGGGCACAATGAGCAGTTCTTC
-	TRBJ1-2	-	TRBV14	CASSSQGRGYGYTF	TGTGCCAGCAGCTCCCAGGGAAGGGGCTATGGCTACACCTTC
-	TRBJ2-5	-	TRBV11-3	CASSIWTADVGETQYF	TGTGCCAGCAGCATATGGACAGCCGACGTCGGAGAGACCCAGTACTTC
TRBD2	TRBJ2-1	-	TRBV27	CASRSAGGGYNEQFF	TGTGCCAGCAGATCAGCGGGAGGGGGGTACAATGAGCAGTTCTTC
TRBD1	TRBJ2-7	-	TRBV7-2	CASSLDGGGQVIAF	TGTGCCAGCAGCTTAGATGGAGGAGGACAGGTTATTGCCTTC
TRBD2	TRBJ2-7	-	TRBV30	CAWNQREGQEQYF	TGTGCCTGGAATCAGCGGGAGGGCCAAGAGCAGTACTTC
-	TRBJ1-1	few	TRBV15	CATGRDMNTEAFF	TGTGCCACTGGGCGGGATATGAACACTGAAGCTTTCTTT
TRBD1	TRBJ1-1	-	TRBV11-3	CASSLGLGQGGLKMNTEAFF	TGTGCCAGCAGCTTAGGATTGGGACAGGGGGGCCTTAAAATGAACACTGAAGCTTTCTTT
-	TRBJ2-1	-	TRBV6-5	CASSPGTAQFF	TGTGCCAGCAGTCCGGGGACTGCACAGTTCTTC
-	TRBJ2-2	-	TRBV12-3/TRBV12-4	CASSETGELFF	TGTGCCAGCAGTGAGACCGGGGAGCTGTTTTTT
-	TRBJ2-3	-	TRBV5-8	CASSSIVGTDTQYF	TGTGCCAGCAGCTCAATAGTGGGCACAGATACGCAGTATTTT
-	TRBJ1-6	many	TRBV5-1	CASSSGLSSYNSPLHF	TGCGCCAGCAGCTCCGGACTGAGCTCCTATAATTCACCCCTCCACTTT
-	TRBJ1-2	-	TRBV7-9	CASSLAEGLNYGYTF	TGTGCCAGCAGCTTAGCGGAGGGGCTAAACTATGGCTACACCTTC
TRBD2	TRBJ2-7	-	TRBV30	CAWSGLAGGEQYF	TGTGCCTGGAGCGGACTAGCGGGGGGGGAGCAGTACTTC
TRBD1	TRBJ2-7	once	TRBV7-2	CASSRDRGREQYF	TGTGCCAGCAGCCGCGACAGGGGGCGGGAGCAGTACTTC
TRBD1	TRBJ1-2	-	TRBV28	CASSTGQEANYGYTF	TGTGCCAGCAGCACAGGACAGGAAGCAAACTATGGCTACACCTTC
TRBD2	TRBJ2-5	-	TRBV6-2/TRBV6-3	CASSSRTSGRQETQYF	TGTGCCAGCAGTTCCCGGACTAGCGGGAGACAAGAGACCCAGTACTTC
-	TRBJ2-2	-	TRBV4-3	CASSQGEGGQLFF	TGCGCCAGCAGCCAAGGAGAGGGCGGGCAGCTGTTTTTT
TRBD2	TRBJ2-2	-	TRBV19	CASSFSGVYTGELFF	TGTGCCAGTAGTTTTAGCGGGGTATACACCGGGGAGCTGTTTTTT
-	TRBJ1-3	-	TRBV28	CATVEVSGNTIYF	TGTGCCACCGTAGAGGTCTCTGGAAACACCATATATTTT
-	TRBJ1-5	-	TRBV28	CASLQGIMNNRPQHF	TGTGCCAGCCTTCAGGGAATTATGAACAATCGGCCCCAGCATTTT
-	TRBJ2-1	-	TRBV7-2	CASSLENGRDEQFF	TGTGCCAGCAGCTTAGAAAATGGGCGCGATGAGCAGTTCTTC
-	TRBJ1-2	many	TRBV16	CASSQSTLQGYTF	TGTGCCAGCAGCCAATCCACCCTGCAGGGCTACACCTTC
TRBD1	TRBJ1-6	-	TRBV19	CASRGTGSNSPLHF	TGTGCCAGTAGGGGGACAGGGTCTAATTCACCCCTCCACTTT
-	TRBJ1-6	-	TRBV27	CASSLDRTNSPLHF	TGTGCCAGCAGTTTAGACAGGACCAATTCACCCCTCCACTTT
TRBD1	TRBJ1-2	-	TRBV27	CASSFGRTGVYGYTF	TGTGCCAGCAGTTTCGGGAGGACAGGGGTCTATGGCTACACCTTC
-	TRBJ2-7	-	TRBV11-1	CASSREVGAYEQYF	TGTGCCAGCAGCCGCGAGGTCGGGGCCTACGAGCAGTACTTC
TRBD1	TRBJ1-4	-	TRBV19	CATSPRQGAGEKLFF	TGTGCCACCAGCCCCAGACAGGGTGCGGGTGAAAAACTGTTTTTT
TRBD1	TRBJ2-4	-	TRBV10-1	CASSEDRGRNIQYF	TGCGCCAGCAGCGAGGACAGGGGGCGGAACATTCAGTACTTC
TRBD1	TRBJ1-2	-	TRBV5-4	CASSAGQGATNYGYTF	TGTGCCAGCAGCGCAGGACAGGGGGCTACTAACTATGGCTACACCTTC
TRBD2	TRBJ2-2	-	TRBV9	CASSGTEGTSGKATGELFF	TGTGCCAGCAGCGGCACCGAGGGGACTAGCGGGAAGGCGACCGGGGAGCTGTTTTTT
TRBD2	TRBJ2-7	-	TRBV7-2	CASSLVLAGTYEQYF	TGTGCCAGCAGCTTAGTTCTAGCGGGGACCTACGAGCAGTACTTC
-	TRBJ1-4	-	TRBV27	CASSDRPNEKLFF	TGTGCCAGCAGCGACAGGCCTAATGAAAAACTGTTTTTT
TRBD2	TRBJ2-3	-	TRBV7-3	CASSLPLAGGDTQYF	TGTGCCAGCAGCTTGCCCCTAGCGGGGGGAGATACGCAGTATTTT
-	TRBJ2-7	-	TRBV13	CASSLGLSRYEQYF	TGTGCCAGCAGCTTAGGCCTAAGCCGCTACGAGCAGTACTTC
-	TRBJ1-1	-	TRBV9	CASTAQPPEEVGRAFF	TGTGCCAGCACCGCGCAACCCCCGGAGGAGGTGGGTAGGGCTTTCTTT
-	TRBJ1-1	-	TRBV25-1	CASRPLRDTEAFF	TGTGCCAGCAGGCCGTTGAGGGACACTGAAGCTTTCTTT
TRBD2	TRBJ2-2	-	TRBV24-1	CATSEPDLAGGLGTGELFF	TGTGCCACCAGTGAACCTGACCTAGCGGGGGGGCTGGGAACCGGGGAGCTGTTTTTT
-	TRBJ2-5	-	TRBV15	CATSRVGGSQETQYF	TGTGCCACCAGCAGAGTGGGGGGATCCCAGGAGACCCAGTACTTC
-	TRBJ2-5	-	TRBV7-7	CASSLGGRGEETQYF	TGTGCTAGCAGCTTAGGAGGCAGGGGAGAAGAGACCCAGTACTTC
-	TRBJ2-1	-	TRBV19	CASSRGTPDVDEQFF	TGTGCCAGTAGCCGGGGGACCCCAGATGTCGATGAGCAGTTCTTC
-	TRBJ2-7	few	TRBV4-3	CASSQDRGSSYEQYF	TGCGCCAGCAGCCAAGATCGGGGAAGCTCCTACGAGCAGTACTTC
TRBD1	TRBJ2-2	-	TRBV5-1	CASSPDRVATGELFF	TGCGCCAGCAGCCCGGACAGGGTGGCCACCGGGGAGCTGTTTTTT
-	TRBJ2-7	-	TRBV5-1	CASSFQGNYEQYF	TGCGCCAGCAGCTTCCAGGGGAACTACGAGCAGTACTTC
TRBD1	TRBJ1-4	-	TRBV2	CASSGDRGYEKLFF	TGTGCCAGCAGTGGGGACAGGGGTTACGAAAAACTGTTTTTT
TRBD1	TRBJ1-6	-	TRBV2	CASSTDRGLDNSPLHF	TGTGCCAGCAGTACGGACAGGGGGCTAGATAATTCACCCCTCCACTTT